The clone carrying this T cell receptor (beta chain) was counted ten times or more. The antigen is not known. The length of the CDR3 is 14 residues. Trimming stripped 0 bases from V and 5 bases from J, with 10 bases between. From germline, CDR1 is LNHNV and CDR2 YYDKDF (reference sequence). cDNA synthesis was performed by 5'RACE with 10-nucleotide random UMIs. TCRdb passed the 5' RACE reads through MiXCR, listing each CDR3 protein once. The data hold some 60,000 distinct CDR3 sequences, with roughly 9.7% observed a single time. The time point was: longitudinal time-point 2. Among the participants, healthy controls were blood bank volunteers in Maryland, USA. From 2 million PBMCs stored at -80 C, the unsorted libraries were generated. This specimen comes from a study of neurological immune-mediated disorders. Study-wide results and caveats: The greatest degree of TCR clonal expansion was observed in HTLV-1-associated myelopathy, with the lowest in multiple sclerosis, below that of healthy controls.

The receptor's source is a man aged 25 to 40 in good health. Sample: PBMCs. The chain employs TRBV15 and TRBJ2-5, with a weak D call TRBD1 (5 bases). The CDR3 reads CATSRDQGRETQYF. CDR3 DNA: TGTGCCACCAGCAGAGATCAGGGCCGCGAGACCCAGTACTTC.